These 19 T cell receptor beta chains were sequenced from one sample in a study of T-cell memory formation after mild COVID-19. TCRdb used MiXCR to reprocess the 5' RACE reads, holding one entry per CDR3 protein. Altogether about 410,000 distinct CDR3 sequences are present, about a sixth being singletons, with the ten largest covering about 22%. Material: PBMCs or a T cell subset sorted from them (not recorded which). The receptors here all came from a man in his late teens or twenties who had mild COVID-19 (a few samples of this study predate the infection). Cell type and time point are not known.

The chain carries TRBV4-2 and TRBJ1-2, with a weak D call TRBD1 (6 bases). The CDR3 spans 14 residues. CDR1 and CDR2 from the germline V gene are LGHNA and YNFKEQ. V dropped 1 base and J dropped 5 bases, with 11 bases sitting between them. The CDR3 region is CASSQAGAGYGYTF. The DNA of the CDR3 is TGTGCCAGCAGCCAAGCGGGGGCAGGGTATGGCTACACCTTC.

The chain joins TRBV11-3 to TRBJ2-2; TRBD1 is a possible D gene (6 bases). Germline CDR1 reads SGHNT; CDR2 reads YENEEA. V was cut by 4 bases and J by 2 bases, with 17 bases left in between. The CDR3 spans 17 residues. CDR3 nucleotides: TGTGCCAGCAGCTATTATCTTGGGGGACACAACACCGGGGAGCTGTTTTTT. Protein: CASSYYLGGHNTGELFF.

The genes are TRBV7-2 and TRBJ2-7, with D perhaps being TRBD1 or TRBD2 (5 bases each). CDR1 is SGHTA, CDR2 FQGNSA, per germline. The CDR3 consists of 14 residues. The V end was cut by 5 bases, the J end by 2 bases, with 13 bases between. CDR3 DNA: TGTGCCAGCAGCCCCCGGGACCCCGCCTACGAGCAGTACTTC. It specifies CASSPRDPAYEQYF.

Ten or more counts support this clonotype. The chain uses TRBV5-1 and TRBJ1-1; D unclear. The V gene's germline CDR1 is SGHRS and CDR2 YFSETQ. The CDR3 loop spans 15 amino acids. The V gene lost 2 bases and the J gene lost 0 bases, with 11 bases spanning the gap. The CDR3 loop is CASSLSPGMNTEAFF. Written as DNA, the CDR3 is TGCGCCAGCAGCTTAAGTCCGGGGATGAACACTGAAGCTTTCTTT.

This clonotype appeared a few times. The CDR3 spells CASSLASTGNTIYF. In DNA, the CDR3 is TGCGCCAGCAGCTTGGCCAGCACTGGAAACACCATATATTTT. The chain has TRBV5-1 and TRBJ1-3, with D hard to call. Germline CDR1 reads SGHRS; CDR2 reads YFSETQ. CDR3 size: 14 residues. The germline V and J ends were trimmed by 0 bases and 2 bases, with 6 bases remaining between them.

This chain connects TRBV30 to TRBJ1-4; 8 bases match TRBD1. The J segment lost 8 bases and the V segment lost 2 bases, leaving 10 bases of the junction unmatched. This CDR3 is 15 amino acids long. Germline CDR1 is GTSNPN and CDR2 is SVGIG (reference sequence). Written as DNA, the CDR3 is TGTGCCTGGAGTCCCCGGGCAGGGGGCAGGGAAAAACTGTTTTTT. Its protein is CAWSPRAGGREKLFF.

This clonotype occurred a few times. The V and J genes are TRBV11-1 and TRBJ1-1; D uncertain. Trimming removed 1 base from V and 8 bases from J, with 11 bases in between. This CDR3 spans 13 amino acids. Germline loops: CDR1 SGHAT, CDR2 FQDESV (reference sequence). The CDR3 loop is CASSLDRVGEAFF. The CDR3 DNA reads TGTGCCAGCAGCTTAGACCGGGTCGGGGAAGCTTTCTTT.

The chain has TRBV20-1 and TRBJ2-4; the D call may be TRBD1 or TRBD2 (5 bases each). The V end lost 7 bases, the J end lost 9 bases, and 19 bases lay between the germline ends. Germline V gene data show CDR1 as DFQATT and CDR2 as SNEGSKA (reference sequence). The CDR3 sequence is 13 residues long. The CDR3 DNA is TGCAGTGTTCTGGGCGGCTCGGGGCGCATTCAGTACTTC. Amino acid sequence: CSVLGGSGRIQYF.

Many counts were recorded for this clonotype. The V call is TRBV20-1, the J call TRBJ1-1; 7 bases are shared with TRBD1. CDR1 DFQATT and CDR2 SNEGSKA come from the germline V gene (reference sequence). Germline trimming cut 6 bases from V and 1 base from J; bases unmatched to any gene: 5. This CDR3 spans 13 amino acids. The CDR3 reads CSASGTANTEAFF. In nucleotides, the CDR3 is TGCAGTGCCTCCGGGACAGCGAACACTGAAGCTTTCTTT.

This clonotype was observed a few times. This chain links TRBV20-1 with TRBJ2-7, with 9 bases aligning to TRBD1. Looked up from germline, CDR1 is DFQATT and CDR2 is SNEGSKA (reference sequence). The V segment lost 3 bases and the J segment 2 bases; nucleotides outside the gene matches: 2. The CDR3 extends over 13 amino acids. Here the CDR3 DNA reads TGCAGTGCTAGTGGGACAGGGCCCTACGAGCAGTACTTC. Protein: CSASGTGPYEQYF.

The chain is built from TRBV6-6 and TRBJ1-5; D remains unclear. The ends were cut back, 0 bases at V and 5 bases at J, with 8 bases in the middle. There are 14 residues in the CDR3. CDR1 MNHNY and CDR2 SVGAGI come from the germline V gene (reference sequence). This CDR3 reads CASSYSSGYQPQHF. The CDR3 nucleotides read TGTGCCAGCAGTTACTCGAGTGGGTATCAGCCCCAGCATTTT.

The chain employs TRBV9 and TRBJ2-7; the match to TRBD1 covers 7 bases. The V gene end was trimmed by 2 bases and the J gene end by 4 bases; junction bases not matched to a gene: 6. Germline CDR1 and CDR2: SGDLS and YYNGEE. This CDR3 has 14 residues. CDR3 protein: CASSVGTEDYEQYF. CDR3 coding DNA: TGTGCCAGCAGCGTGGGGACAGAGGATTACGAGCAGTACTTC.

This clonotype was seen many times. The gene calls are TRBV7-2 and TRBJ2-1, with D maybe TRBD2 (5 bases). V was clipped by 2 bases and J by 7 bases, with 9 bases between them. This CDR3 is built from 13 residues. Germline V gene sequence: CDR1 SGHTA, CDR2 FQGNSA. CDR3 sequence reads: CASSLSGINEQFF. DNA of the CDR3: TGTGCCAGCAGCTTATCCGGGATTAATGAGCAGTTCTTC.

The sample holds a few counts of this clonotype. The V and J genes are TRBV7-8 and TRBJ2-5; D call uncertain. Germline CDR1 and CDR2: SGHVS and FQNEAQ. V was trimmed by 3 bases and J by 6 bases, leaving 14 bases between them. The CDR3 contains 14 residues. The CDR3 spells CASSLDERVQTQYF. CDR3 coding DNA: TGTGCCAGCAGCTTGGACGAACGGGTACAGACCCAGTACTTC.

The chain combines TRBV5-1 with TRBJ1-6; the D is unclear. The CDR3 is 13 amino acids. In germline, CDR1 is SGHRS, CDR2 YFSETQ. V was trimmed by 5 bases and J by 7 bases, leaving 10 bases between them. CDR3 nucleotide sequence: TGCGCCAGCAGGAAGGGCGAGAATTCACCCCTCCACTTT. It translates to CASRKGENSPLHF.

The table lists this clonotype with a few counts. The chain is built from TRBV25-1 and TRBJ2-1; 9 nucleotides agree with TRBD2. Germline V gene data show CDR1 as MGHDK and CDR2 as SYGVNS. The V and J ends lost 10 bases and 8 bases, in that order; junction bases with no gene match: 9. This CDR3 has 13 amino acids. CDR3 loop: CATLRGTSYEQFF. DNA of the CDR3: TGTGCCACCCTCCGGGGGACTAGCTATGAGCAGTTCTTC.

The sample holds a few counts of this clonotype. V is TRBV5-1 and J is TRBJ1-1, with D perhaps matching TRBD1 (5 bases). This CDR3 spans 13 amino acids. V dropped 0 bases and J dropped 6 bases, with 9 bases sitting between them. Germline V lookup: CDR1 SGHRS, CDR2 YFSETQ. CDR3 nucleotide sequence: TGCGCCAGCAGCTTGGTCGGGGGAGCTGAAGCTTTCTTT. Translated, it gives CASSLVGGAEAFF.

There are a few counts of this clonotype. The chain is built from TRBV4-1 and TRBJ2-1; TRBD1 is a possible D gene (5 bases). This CDR3 spans 16 amino acids. Between the trimmed V and J ends, which lost 1 base and 7 bases, there was a span of 17 bases. The V gene's germline CDR1 is MGHRA and CDR2 YSYEKL. The CDR3 DNA reads TGCGCCAGCAGCCAAGTTGGGGCGGCTGGGCTTAATGAGCAGTTCTTC. It yields the protein CASSQVGAAGLNEQFF.

Ten or more counts support this clonotype. The rearrangement uses TRBV20-1 and TRBJ2-1, with 8 bases aligning to TRBD2. V dropped 1 base and J dropped 8; count of bases not matched to a gene: 1. Germline V gene lookup returns CDR1 DFQATT and CDR2 SNEGSKA (reference sequence). The CDR3 totals 12 residues. The CDR3 reads CSARVGGDEQFF. CDR3 bases: TGCAGTGCTAGAGTCGGGGGGGATGAGCAGTTCTTC.